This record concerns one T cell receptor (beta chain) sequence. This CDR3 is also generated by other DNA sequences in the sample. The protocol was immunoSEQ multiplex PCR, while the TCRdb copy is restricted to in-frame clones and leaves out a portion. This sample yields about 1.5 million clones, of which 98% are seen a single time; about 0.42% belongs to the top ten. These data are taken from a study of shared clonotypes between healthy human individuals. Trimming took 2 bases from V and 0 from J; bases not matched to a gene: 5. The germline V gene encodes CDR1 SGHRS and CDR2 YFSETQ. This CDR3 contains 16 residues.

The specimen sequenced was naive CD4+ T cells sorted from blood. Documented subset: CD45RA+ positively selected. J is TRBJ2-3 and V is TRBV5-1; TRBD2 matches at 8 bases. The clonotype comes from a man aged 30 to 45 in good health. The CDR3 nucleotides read TGCGCCAGCAGCTTCTTAGCGGGATCTAGCACAGATACGCAGTATTTT. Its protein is CASSFLAGSSTDTQYF.